Detailed here is one T cell receptor (beta chain). Its target is not known. The source of the sample is a study of CD8 T cells in Susac syndrome. Findings and limits, study-wide: The study acknowledged a relatively small number of individuals in its TCR sequencing and HLA analysis. Where Susac syndrome CD4+ T cell repertoires were concerned, no clonal expansion was evident.

With 7 bases removed from V and 6 bases from J, the gap between germline ends came to 12 bases. The germline V gene encodes CDR1 DFQATT and CDR2 SNEGSKA (reference sequence). The CDR3 sequence is 11 residues long. Random-hexamer reverse transcription was applied to about 0.45 to 1 ug RNA. With immunoSEQ multiplex PCR, TCR beta CDR3 was amplified across 54 Vbeta and 13 Jbeta. TCRdb re-called the immunoSEQ multiplex PCR reads with MiXCR, one entry per CDR3 protein. This repertoire shows about 210,000 distinct CDR3 sequences, roughly 93% found once; its top ten account for under 0.2%. The sequenced target, TCR beta, came from blood CD8+ and CD4+ T cells.

The clonotype comes from a human donor with Susac syndrome. What was sequenced was CD4+ T cells from PBMCs. The J gene is TRBJ1-2, the V gene TRBV20-1, with D perhaps TRBD1 (6 bases). CDR3 DNA: TGCAGTGTTGGGGGGGCGGATGGCTACACCTTC. Its protein is CSVGGADGYTF.